This passage covers 13 T cell receptor gamma chains from one sample sequenced in a study of gamma-delta chains in newborns, infants, children. TCRdb reprocessed the reads through CATT. The sample lists approximately 600 gamma-chain clones, 40% occurring once. Sequenced sample: blood. The receptor set was obtained from a child who was a newborn, infant or young child, either healthy, febrile or measles-vaccinated (not recorded which).

Turning to this clone: One end of the junction fails to match germline, which may point to a read error. J is TRGJP and V is TRGV9. TCRdb supplies no J gene; here it was assigned by aligning the nucleotide sequence to germline. There are 17 residues in the CDR3. Germline CDR1 and CDR2: GITISATS and ISYDGTV (reference sequence). The CDR3 region has the DNA TGTGCCTTGTGGGAGGTGCAAATAGAGCTGGGCAAAAAAATCAAGGTATTT. Translated, it gives CALWEVQIELGKKIKVF.

Details on this clone: At one of its ends the junction is not consistent with the germline gene, which may arise from a read error. J is TRGJP and V is TRGV9. As TCRdb names no J gene, one was assigned here on the basis of a DNA match to germline. The CDR3 runs 15 residues. Germline V gene lookup returns CDR1 GITISATS and CDR2 ISYDGTV (reference sequence). As DNA, the CDR3 is TGCGCCTCGTGGGACCAAGAGTTGGGCAAAAAAATCAAGGTATTT. This translates into CASWDQELGKKIKVF.

As concerns this clone: A far larger clone is off by one base, so a read error is likely. Other DNA sequences in the same sample also yield this CDR3. The chain uses TRGV9 and TRGJP. The J gene was missing in TCRdb and was found by matching the end of the DNA to germline. CDR1 is GITISATS, CDR2 ISYDGTV, per germline (reference sequence). This CDR3 is 16 amino acids long. CDR3 sequence reads: CALWEVQELGKKIKVF. The CDR3 DNA follows: TGCGCCTTGTGGGAGGTGCAAGAGTTGGGCAAAAAAATCAAGGTATTT.

In regard to this clone: A much larger clone is a single base away; this may be a read error. CDR3 in DNA: TGTGCCACCTGGGGTACCCCCCCATATTATAAGAAACTCTTT. Its translation is CATWGTPPYYKKLF. This sequence joins TRGV5P and TRGJ1 or TRGJ2. The J gene is absent in TCRdb and was assigned here via DNA matching to germline. TRGV5P is assigned pseudogene status. The CDR3 spans 14 residues.

In the case of this clone: The sample contains more than one DNA sequence encoding this CDR3. V and J are TRGV9 and TRGJP. TCRdb does not report a J gene; here it was assigned by matching the DNA to germline references. Trimming at V came to 3 bases and at J to 9 bases, leaving 5 bases not matched to a gene. This CDR3 is 15 amino acids long. From germline, CDR1 is GITISATS and CDR2 ISYDGTV (reference sequence). CDR3 nucleotide sequence: TGTGCCTTGTGGGAGATAGGGTTGGGCAAAAAAATCAAGGTATTT. It is translated as CALWEIGLGKKIKVF.

On this clone itself: It may be a read error: a sequence one base away is much more abundant. Other nucleotide sequences in the sample specify the same CDR3. The chain is built from TRGV3 and TRGJP. TCRdb gives no J gene; it was assigned here by matching the DNA to germline. The CDR3 contains 17 residues. The germline V gene encodes CDR1 VTNTFY and CDR2 YDVSTARD (reference sequence). The CDR3 DNA reads TGTGCCACCTGGGGCAGGCCTCAAGAGTTGGGCAAAAAAATCAAGGTATTT. It encodes CATWGRPQELGKKIKVF.

With regard to this clone: A far larger clone differs by one base, so this is likely a read error. This sample also contains other DNA sequences that code for the same CDR3. The V gene is TRGV2, the J gene TRGJ1 or TRGJ2. TCRdb is silent on the J gene; assignment here came from matching the DNA to germline. This CDR3 region has 14 residues. CDR1 is EGSNGY and CDR2 is YDSYNSKV in the germline V gene. The CDR3 is CATWDGPGYYKKLF. The CDR3 nucleotides are TGCGCCACCTGGGACGGTCCGGGGTATTATAAGAAACTCTTT.

No V gene was called, though TRGJP1 was called as the J gene. This CDR3 is 15 amino acids long. In nucleotides, the CDR3 is TGTGCCACCTTTGATAGGTATACCACTGGTTGGTTCAAGATATTT. Protein product: CATFDRYTTGWFKIF.

Within the sample, this clone is large. Other nucleotide sequences in the sample specify the same CDR3. The chain recombines TRGV9 with TRGJP. The J gene is absent in TCRdb and was assigned here via DNA matching to germline. The CDR3 totals 16 residues. V gave up 4 bases and J gave up 3 bases; unmatched junction bases: 3. Germline values: CDR1 GITISATS, CDR2 ISYDGTV (reference sequence). The CDR3 DNA follows: TGTGCCTTGTGGGAACCGCAAGAGTTGGGCAAAAAAATCAAGGTATTT. As protein: CALWEPQELGKKIKVF.

This clone has a handful of counts. The V call is TRGV9, the J call TRGJ1 or TRGJ2. The J gene, absent from TCRdb, was called here by matching the DNA to germline. Germline V gene sequence: CDR1 GITISATS, CDR2 ISYDGTV (reference sequence). The CDR3 extends over 12 amino acids. With 3 bases clipped from V and 4 bases from J, the junction kept 3 bases outside the gene matches. The CDR3 reads CALWERYYKKLF. CDR3 coding DNA: TGTGCCTTGTGGGAGAGGTATTATAAGAAACTCTTT.

A word on this clone: It may be a read error: a sequence one base away is much more abundant. The chain recombines TRGV9 with TRGJP. TCRdb lists no J gene, so it was determined here by aligning the DNA to germline. This CDR3 is built from 15 residues. The ends lost 5 bases at V and 6 bases at J; junction bases unmatched: 4. CDR1 and CDR2 (germline): GITISATS, ISYDGTV (reference sequence). The CDR3 here is CALWGRELGKKIKVF. CDR3 DNA sequence: TGTGCCTTGTGGGGGAGAGAGTTGGGCAAAAAAATCAAGGTATTT.

About this clone itself: A read error may produce the germline difference seen at one junction end. The rearrangement uses TRGV9 and TRGJP. The J gene, not given by TCRdb, was assigned here from a germline match of the nucleotide sequence. Germline CDR1 reads GITISATS; CDR2 reads ISYDGTV (reference sequence). The CDR3 runs to 13 residues. The CDR3 region is CAFWGLGKKIKVF. CDR3 bases: TGTGCCTTCTGGGGGTTGGGCAAAAAAATCAAGGTATTT.

This clone ranks as large. This likely came from a read error, as a far larger clone is one base away. The sample has other DNA sequences that encode this CDR3 too. The chain joins TRGV9 to TRGJP. Germline values: CDR1 GITISATS, CDR2 ISYDGTV (reference sequence). V trimming: 1 base; J trimming: 4 bases; junction bases outside the gene matches: 1. The CDR3 is 16 amino acids. CDR3 sequence reads: CALWEVQELGKKIKVF. Written as DNA, the CDR3 is TGTGCCTTGTGGGAGGTTCAAGAGTTGGGCAAAAAAATCAAGGTATTT.